Below are 15 T cell receptor beta chains sequenced from a single sample in a study of blood T cell repertoires in COVID-19. This table comes from immunoSEQ multiplex PCR, and its TCRdb copy is limited to in-frame clones, with some not included. This table holds a few hundred thousand clones, 85% to 90% found once. The sequenced sample consisted of peripheral blood. Receptors originate from a woman in her 40s who had recovered from COVID-19.

The rearrangement uses TRBV5-1 and TRBJ2-2, with TRBD2 matching 8 bases. Germline CDR1 reads SGHRS; CDR2 reads YFSETQ. V trimming: 0 bases; J trimming: 3 bases; junction bases outside the gene matches: 13. The CDR3 covers 19 residues. In nucleotides, the CDR3 is TGCGCCAGCAGCTTGGCGTACGGGGGGGCCAAAGCTGACACCGGGGAGCTGTTTTTT. This encodes CASSLAYGGAKADTGELFF.

A single count supports this clone. V gene TRBV30 combines with J gene TRBJ2-7, with 8 positions matching TRBD1. This CDR3 comprises 14 residues. Losses at the gene ends were 2 bases for V and 0 bases for J; bases not matched to a gene: 3. The germline gives CDR1 GTSNPN, CDR2 SVGIG (reference sequence). The CDR3 region has the DNA TGTGCCTGGAGTAGGACAGGGAGCTCCTACGAGCAGTACTTC. This encodes CAWSRTGSSYEQYF.

The chain recombines TRBV19 with TRBJ1-2; D is unresolved. Germline CDR1 and CDR2: LNHDA and SQIVND (reference sequence). Trimming stripped 3 bases from V and 4 bases from J, with 12 bases between. CDR3 length: 14 amino acids. The CDR3 spells CASSIGSSTYGYTF. CDR3 nucleotides: TGTGCCAGTAGTATCGGTTCGAGTACCTATGGCTACACCTTC.

J is TRBJ2-3 and V is TRBV4-1; TRBD1 aligns across 7 bases. Unmatched junction bases numbered 4, after V lost 1 base and J lost 0 bases. The CDR3 extends over 16 amino acids. CDR1 and CDR2 (germline): MGHRA, YSYEKL. DNA for the CDR3: TGCGCCAGCAGCCAAGTCTCGGGACAGAGCACAGATACGCAGTATTTT. The encoded protein is CASSQVSGQSTDTQYF.

This clone was recorded only once. The chain recombines TRBV2 with TRBJ2-7; 11 bases agree with TRBD1. Per germline, CDR1 SNHLY and CDR2 FYNNEI. With V trimmed by 6 bases and J by 4 bases, 8 bases remained unmatched. The CDR3 contains 15 residues. The CDR3 sequence is CASSARTGGGYEQYF. The CDR3 nucleotides read TGTGCCAGCAGCGCCAGGACAGGGGGCGGGTACGAGCAGTACTTC.

This chain links TRBV11-2 with TRBJ1-2; a weak D match, TRBD1 (6 bases). Germline V gene lookup returns CDR1 SGHAT and CDR2 FQNNGV. V shed 0 bases and J shed 0 bases, with 17 bases lying between them. CDR3 size: 18 residues. The CDR3, as DNA: TGTGCCAGCAGCTTAGATAGGTGGGGGCTTAGAGCTAACTATGGCTACACCTTC. This sequence encodes CASSLDRWGLRANYGYTF.

CDR3 sequence reads: CASSPIGGFGTGELFF. The CDR3 nucleotides read TGTGCCAGCAGCCCAATTGGGGGGTTCGGCACCGGGGAGCTGTTTTTT. The chain joins TRBV7-3 to TRBJ2-2; tentative D call: TRBD2 (6 bases). The CDR3 covers 16 residues. Per germline, CDR1 SGHTA and CDR2 FQGTGA. Deletions cut 5 bases from V and 4 bases from J, with 17 bases between. The variable domain in full, with the rest retrieved from reference TRBV7-3 and TRBJ2-2, is GAGVSQTPSNKVTEKGKYVELRCDPISGHTALYWYRQSLGQGPEFLIYFQGTGAADDSGLPNDRFFAVRPEGSVSTLKIQRTERGDSAVYLCASSPIGGFGTGELFFGEGSRLTVL.

In this sample, this clone turned up once. The V and J genes are TRBV7-9 and TRBJ2-1; 12 nucleotides agree with TRBD2. Trimming cost V 5 bases and J 0 bases; bases outside gene matches: 11. This CDR3 comprises 19 residues. CDR1 and CDR2 (germline): SEHNR, FQNEAQ (reference sequence). The CDR3 DNA reads as TGTGCCAGCAGCCCAGCTATAAAGACTAGCGGGGGCTCCTACAATGAGCAGTTCTTC. As protein: CASSPAIKTSGGSYNEQFF.

The gene calls are TRBV2 and TRBJ1-4; 9 bases align to TRBD1. Germline V gene sequence: CDR1 SNHLY, CDR2 FYNNEI. V was clipped by 4 bases and J by 8 bases; unmatched bases: 11. This CDR3 region has 16 residues. The CDR3 loop reads CASSVSTGGAVEKLFF. The CDR3 DNA reads as TGTGCCAGCAGTGTGTCTACAGGGGGCGCAGTCGAAAAACTGTTTTTT.

This clone was detected a few times. The chain employs TRBV10-3 and TRBJ1-1; 9 bases line up with TRBD1. The V segment lost 0 bases and the J segment 1 base; nucleotides outside the gene matches: 3. This CDR3 has 16 residues. CDR1 is ENHRY, CDR2 SYGVKD, per germline. DNA for the CDR3: TGTGCCATCAGTGAGTCCTGGGGACAGGGGAACACTGAAGCTTTCTTT. It codes for CAISESWGQGNTEAFF.

The CDR3 sequence is CATSDHRTGGSEAFF. The CDR3, as DNA: TGTGCCACCAGTGATCATAGGACAGGGGGCTCCGAAGCTTTCTTT. The J gene is TRBJ1-1, the V gene TRBV24-1; TRBD1 matches 11 bases. J gave up 8 bases and V 3 bases, and 7 bases lay outside the gene matches. Per germline, CDR1 KGHDR and CDR2 SFDVKD. The CDR3 totals 15 residues.

V is TRBV4-1 and J is TRBJ2-3; D gene unclear. Germline values: CDR1 MGHRA, CDR2 YSYEKL. The CDR3 spans 15 residues. V gave up 5 bases and J gave up 6 bases, with 18 bases separating them. CDR3: CASSSVPAWADTQYF. The CDR3, as DNA: TGCGCCAGCAGCTCGGTACCCGCCTGGGCTGATACGCAGTATTTT.

This chain joins TRBV27 and TRBJ2-1, with 7 bases matching TRBD2. The CDR3 runs to 15 residues. J was trimmed by 3 bases and V by 1 base; bases with no gene match: 3. CDR1 and CDR2 (germline): MNHEY, SMNVEV (reference sequence). The CDR3 DNA reads TGTGCCAGCAGTTTATTGCGGGGGATCTACAATGAGCAGTTCTTC. This translates into CASSLLRGIYNEQFF.

The rearrangement uses TRBV7-7 and TRBJ2-2; TRBD2 matches 7 bases. Germline assignment: CDR1 SSHAT and CDR2 FNYEAQ (reference sequence). This CDR3 has 13 residues. V gave up 5 bases and J gave up 6 bases; unmatched junction bases: 3. The CDR3 region has the DNA TGTGCCAGCAGCCCTACTAGCGCCGGGGAGCTGTTTTTT. As protein: CASSPTSAGELFF.

The genes are TRBV16 and TRBJ1-2; 7 bases fit TRBD1. Trimming at V came to 0 bases and at J to 6 bases, leaving 7 bases not matched to a gene. Germline values: CDR1 KGHSY, CDR2 FQNENV. This CDR3 is 15 amino acids long. This CDR3 is CASSQSSGGNDGYTF. In DNA, the CDR3 is TGTGCCAGCAGCCAATCTTCAGGGGGGAACGATGGCTACACCTTC.